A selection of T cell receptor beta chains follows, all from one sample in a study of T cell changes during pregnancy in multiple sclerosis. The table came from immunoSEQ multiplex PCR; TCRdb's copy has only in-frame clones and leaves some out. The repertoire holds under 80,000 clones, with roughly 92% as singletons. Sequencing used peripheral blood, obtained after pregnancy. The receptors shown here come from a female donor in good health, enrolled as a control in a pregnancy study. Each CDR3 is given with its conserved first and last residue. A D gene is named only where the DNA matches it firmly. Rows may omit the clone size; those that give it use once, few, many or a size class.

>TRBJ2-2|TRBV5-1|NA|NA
TGCGCCAGCAGCGAGGGACTTGAAGTTGGCGGGGAGCTGTTTTTT
CASSEGLEVGGELFF
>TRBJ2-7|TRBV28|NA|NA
TGTGCCAGCAGTTCTCCAGGGGGGACGACCTACGAGCAGTACTTC
CASSSPGGTTYEQYF
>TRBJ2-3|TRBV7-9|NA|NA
TGTGCCAGCAGCTTAGCTCCTATCACAGATACGCAGTATTTT
CASSLAPITDTQYF
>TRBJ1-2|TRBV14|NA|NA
TGTGCCAGCAGCCCGCAGCCGGGTGGCTACACCTTC
CASSPQPGGYTF
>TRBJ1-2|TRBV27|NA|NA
TGTGCCAGCAGTTTCGCAGGGAACTATGGCTACACCTTC
CASSFAGNYGYTF
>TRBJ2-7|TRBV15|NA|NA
TGTGCCACCAGCAGAGCGGAGGGGAGCTCCTACGAGCAGTACTTC
CATSRAEGSSYEQYF
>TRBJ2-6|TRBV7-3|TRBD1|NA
TGTGCCAGCAGCTTAACGGCAGGGGGCTTGCGGTCTGGGGCCAACGTCCTGACTTTC
CASSLTAGGLRSGANVLTF
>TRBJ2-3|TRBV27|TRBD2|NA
TGTGCCAGCAGTTTCTTAGACAGGACTAGCGGGGACGGGAAAGATACGCAGTATTTT
CASSFLDRTSGDGKDTQYF
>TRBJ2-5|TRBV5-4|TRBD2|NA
TGTGCCAGCAGCTTGTCGGGGGGGTCAATGGAGACCCAGTACTTC
CASSLSGGSMETQYF
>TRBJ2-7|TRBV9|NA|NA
TGTGCCAGCAGCGTAGAGGGGGGGCTAGGAGAGCAGTACTTC
CASSVEGGLGEQYF
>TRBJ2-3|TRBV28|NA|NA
TGTGCCAGCAGTTTCCGGGGAGGAGATACGCAGTATTTT
CASSFRGGDTQYF
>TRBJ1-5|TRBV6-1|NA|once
TGTGCCAGCACCGGACACTATAGCAATCAGCCCCAGCATTTT
CASTGHYSNQPQHF
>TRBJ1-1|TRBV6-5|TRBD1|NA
TGTGCCAGCAGTTACTCGTTCACAGGGGGCAACACTGAAGCTTTCTTT
CASSYSFTGGNTEAFF
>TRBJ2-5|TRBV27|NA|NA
TGTGCCAGCAGCCCCGACAGCACCTTCCAAGAGACCCAGTACTTC
CASSPDSTFQETQYF
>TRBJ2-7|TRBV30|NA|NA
TGTGCCTGGGGCCCGACAGTCGAGCAGTACTTC
CAWGPTVEQYF
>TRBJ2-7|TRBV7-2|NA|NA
TGTGCCAGCAGCGTGGAAAGTTCGGGCTACGAGCAGTACTTC
CASSVESSGYEQYF
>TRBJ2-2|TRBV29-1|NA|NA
TGCAGCGTTGAAGGGCAGGGATCGAACACCGGGGAGCTGTTTTTT
CSVEGQGSNTGELFF
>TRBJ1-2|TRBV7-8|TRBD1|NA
TGTGCCAGCAGCCCTAGGACAGGGCTGAATGGCTACACCTTC
CASSPRTGLNGYTF
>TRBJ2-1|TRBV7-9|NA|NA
TGTGCCAGCAGCTTATTGGGGGGGCTTCTTACCCATGAGCAGTTCTTC
CASSLLGGLLTHEQFF
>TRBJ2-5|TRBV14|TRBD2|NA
TGTGCCAGCAGCCGGGGGACTAGCGGGGGTAGGAAAGAGACCCAGTACTTC
CASSRGTSGGRKETQYF
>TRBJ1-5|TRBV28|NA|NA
TGTGCCAGCAGCCCTCCGGGGGACGGCAATCAGCCCCAGCATTTT
CASSPPGDGNQPQHF
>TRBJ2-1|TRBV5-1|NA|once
TGCGCCAGCAGCTTTCGGAGTGAGCAGTTCTTC
CASSFRSEQFF
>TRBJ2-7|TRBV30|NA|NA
TGTGCCTGGAGTGCTAGCGTTACCTACGAGCAGTACTTC
CAWSASVTYEQYF
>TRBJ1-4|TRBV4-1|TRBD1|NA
TGCGCCAGCGGTTCTTCCGGGACAGGGTACGAAAAACTGTTTTTT
CASGSSGTGYEKLFF
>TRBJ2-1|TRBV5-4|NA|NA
TGTGCCAGCAGCCCCTACGGGCGGGGCCTAAATGAGCAGTTCTTC
CASSPYGRGLNEQFF
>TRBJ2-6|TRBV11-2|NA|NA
TGTGCCAGCAGCCGGGGGAGCGTGGCCAACGTCCTGACTTTC
CASSRGSVANVLTF
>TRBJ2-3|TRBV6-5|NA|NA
TGTGCCAGCAGATTAGGGACTGCAGATACGCAGTATTTT
CASRLGTADTQYF
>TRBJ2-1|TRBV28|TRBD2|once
TGTGCCAGCAGTGTCCCGGGACTAGCATATGAGCAGTTCTTC
CASSVPGLAYEQFF
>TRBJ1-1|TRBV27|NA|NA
TGTGCCAGCAACGAGGGCGTCGGTTTGTACACTGAAGCTTTCTTT
CASNEGVGLYTEAFF
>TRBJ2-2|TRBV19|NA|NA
TGTGCCAGTAGTATAGGAACCATCGGGAACACCGGGGAGCTGTTTTTT
CASSIGTIGNTGELFF
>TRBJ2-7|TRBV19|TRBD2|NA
TGTGCCAGTAGTATTACGGGAGGGCCGGAGTACGAGCAGTACTTC
CASSITGGPEYEQYF
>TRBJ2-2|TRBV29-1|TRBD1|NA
TGCAGCGTTGTCGGGCAGGGGGACGGGGAGCTGTTTTTT
CSVVGQGDGELFF
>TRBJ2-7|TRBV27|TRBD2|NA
TGTGCCAGCAGCCCTCCGGGACTAGCGGGAGAGACCGGCGAGCAGTACTTC
CASSPPGLAGETGEQYF
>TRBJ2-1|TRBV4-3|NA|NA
TGCGCCAGCAGCCAAGTCGGGCAGGGTAAGGATGAGCAGTTCTTC
CASSQVGQGKDEQFF
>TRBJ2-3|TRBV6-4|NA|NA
TGTGCCAGCAGTGACTCGGGCTTCACAGATACGCAGTATTTT
CASSDSGFTDTQYF
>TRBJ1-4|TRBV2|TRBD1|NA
TGTGCCAGCAGTGACCAGGGGGCTCGAAAACTGTTTTTT
CASSDQGARKLFF
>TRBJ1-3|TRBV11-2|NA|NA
TGTGCCAGCAGCTTAGAGACCCTCCCCGGGGACACCATATATTTT
CASSLETLPGDTIYF
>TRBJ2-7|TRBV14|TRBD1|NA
TGTGCCAGCAGCCAAACCGGGACAGGGGCCGAGCAGTACTTC
CASSQTGTGAEQYF
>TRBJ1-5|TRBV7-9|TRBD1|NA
TGTGCCAGCAGCACAGGGGAAAGGGGCCAGCCCCAGCATTTT
CASSTGERGQPQHF
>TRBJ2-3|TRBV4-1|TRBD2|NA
TGCGCCAGCAGCCACCCGGGGCGGGAGCTAGATACGCAGTATTTT
CASSHPGRELDTQYF
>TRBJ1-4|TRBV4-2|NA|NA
TGTGCCAGCAGCCAGGGTGACACCCGTAATGAAAAACTGTTTTTT
CASSQGDTRNEKLFF
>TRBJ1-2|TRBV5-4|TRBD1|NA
TGTGCCAGCAGCTGGGGGGGGGACAGGGGGTTCAACTATGGCTACACCTTC
CASSWGGDRGFNYGYTF
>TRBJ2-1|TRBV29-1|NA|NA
TGCAGCGTTGAAGGTACTCTAGAAAATGAGCAGTTCTTC
CSVEGTLENEQFF
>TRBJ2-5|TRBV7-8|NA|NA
TGTGCCAGCAGCTCCGGGGAGGAAGAGACCCAGTACTTC
CASSSGEEETQYF
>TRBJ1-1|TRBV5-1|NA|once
TGCGCCGGCAGCTTGGGTCAGAACACTGAAGCTTTCTTT
CAGSLGQNTEAFF
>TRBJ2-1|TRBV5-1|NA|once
TGCGCCAGCAGCAGGGGCGTCTCCTACAATGAGCAGTTCTTC
CASSRGVSYNEQFF